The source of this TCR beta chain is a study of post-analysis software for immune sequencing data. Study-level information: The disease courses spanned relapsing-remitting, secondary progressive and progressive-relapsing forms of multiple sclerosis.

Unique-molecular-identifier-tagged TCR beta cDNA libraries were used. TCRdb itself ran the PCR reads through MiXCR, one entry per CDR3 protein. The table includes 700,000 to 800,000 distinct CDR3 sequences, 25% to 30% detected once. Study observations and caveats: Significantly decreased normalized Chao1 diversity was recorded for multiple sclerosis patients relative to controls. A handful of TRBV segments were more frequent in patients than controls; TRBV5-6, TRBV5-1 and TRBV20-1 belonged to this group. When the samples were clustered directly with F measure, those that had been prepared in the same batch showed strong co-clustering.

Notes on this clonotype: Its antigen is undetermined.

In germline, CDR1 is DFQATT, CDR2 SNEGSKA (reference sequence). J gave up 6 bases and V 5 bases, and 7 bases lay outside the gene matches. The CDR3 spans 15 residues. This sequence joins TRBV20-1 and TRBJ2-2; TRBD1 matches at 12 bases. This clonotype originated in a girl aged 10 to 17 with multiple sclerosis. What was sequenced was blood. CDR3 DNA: TGCAGTGCTGGGGACAGGGGGCGCCAGGCCGGGGAGCTGTTTTTT. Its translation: CSAGDRGRQAGELFF.